One and the same sample provided the 12 T cell receptor beta chains below, sequenced in a study of T cell responses to AZD1222 COVID-19 vaccine. Clones were read by immunoSEQ multiplex PCR, and TCRdb kept only the in-frame ones, dropping some. Of around 120,000 clones detected, around nine tenths appear once; the ten largest clones hold approximately 1.2%. The material sequenced was peripheral blood, taken 28 days after the second AZD1222 dose. These receptors were taken from an adult who received the AZD1222 COVID-19 vaccine.

This clone came up many times. The chain recombines TRBV7-2 with TRBJ2-7; TRBD2 aligns across 11 bases. The CDR3 has 15 amino acids. Unmatched junction bases numbered 4, after V lost 4 bases and J lost 2 bases. The germline gives CDR1 SGHTA, CDR2 FQGNSA. CDR3 loop: CASSYLAGGTYEQYF. Written as DNA, the CDR3 is TGTGCCAGCAGCTATCTAGCGGGAGGAACCTACGAGCAGTACTTC.

CDR3 DNA sequence: TGTGCCAGCGTAAGGACAGCGAACACTGAAGCTTTCTTT. Its protein product is CASVRTANTEAFF. V is TRBV6-5 and J is TRBJ1-1; perhaps TRBD1 as D (6 bases). V was clipped by 8 bases and J by 1 base, with 11 bases between them. CDR1 and CDR2 (germline): MNHEY, SVGAGI. The CDR3 is made up of 13 amino acids.

As DNA, the CDR3 is TGTGCCTTCCGGGACAGGGGCGAAACTGGCTACACCTTC. It translates to CAFRDRGETGYTF. This sequence joins TRBV30 and TRBJ1-2; 10 nucleotides match TRBD1. This CDR3 is built from 13 residues. CDR1 and CDR2 (germline): GTSNPN, SVGIG (reference sequence). Trimming at V came to 7 bases and at J to 7 bases, leaving 9 bases not matched to a gene. Variable domain in full (rest from reference TRBV30 and TRBJ1-2): SQTIHQWPATLVQPVGSPLSLECTVEGTSNPNLYWYRQAAGRGLQLLFYSVGIGQISSEVPQNLSASRPQDRQFILSSKKLLLSDSGFYLCAFRDRGETGYTFGSGTRLTVV.

The chain links TRBV29-1 to TRBJ2-3; D is unclear. Germline assignment: CDR1 SQVTM and CDR2 ANQGSEA. This CDR3 is 12 amino acids long. Trimming removed 2 bases from V and 2 bases from J, with 5 bases in between. CDR3 in DNA: TGCAGCGTTGAACGGACCACAGATACGCAGTATTTT. Translated, it gives CSVERTTDTQYF.

This clone was seen only once. This sequence joins TRBV6-6 and TRBJ1-3; D not resolved. V lost 2 bases and J lost 2, with 13 bases in between. The CDR3 is 16 residues long. Per the germline V gene, CDR1 is MNHNY and CDR2 is SVGAGI (reference sequence). The CDR3 DNA reads as TGTGCCAGCAGTTACGGGCACCCCGAGGCTGGAAACACCATATATTTT. This encodes CASSYGHPEAGNTIYF.

The CDR3, as DNA: TGTGCCAGCAGTGCCCTCCGGGGAGGCGATGAGCAGTTCTTC. This encodes CASSALRGGDEQFF. The genes are TRBV7-3 and TRBJ2-1; a possible D gene is TRBD2 (6 bases). Trimming removed 6 bases from V and 8 bases from J, with 17 bases in between. The CDR3 has 14 residues. CDR1 is SGHTA and CDR2 is FQGTGA in the germline V gene. The full variable domain, with the rest looked up from reference TRBV7-3 and TRBJ2-1, is GAGVSQTPSNKVTEKGKYVELRCDPISGHTALYWYRQSLGQGPEFLIYFQGTGAADDSGLPNDRFFAVRPEGSVSTLKIQRTERGDSAVYLCASSALRGGDEQFFGPGTRLTVL.

V gene TRBV7-8 combines with J gene TRBJ2-1, with TRBD1 matching 11 bases. Trimming cost V 5 bases and J 7 bases; bases outside gene matches: 10. The CDR3 runs to 16 residues. The V gene's germline CDR1 is SGHVS and CDR2 FQNEAQ. The CDR3 bases are TGTGCCAGCAGCCTGTGGACAGGGGGCAGGTCTAATGAGCAGTTCTTC. This sequence encodes CASSLWTGGRSNEQFF. Full variable domain (remainder filled in from reference TRBV7-8 and TRBJ2-1): GAGVSQSPRYKVAKRGQDVALRCDPISGHVSLFWYQQALGQGPEFLTYFQNEAQLDKSGLPSDRFFAERPEGSVSTLKIQRTQQEDSAVYLCASSLWTGGRSNEQFFGPGTRLTVL.

The CDR3 protein is CASSWDLDTQYF. Written as DNA, the CDR3 is TGTGCCAGCAGCTGGGACCTAGATACGCAGTATTTT. This chain connects TRBV5-4 to TRBJ2-3; possibly TRBD1 or TRBD2 for D (5 bases each). The CDR3 length is 12 residues. Germline CDR1 and CDR2: SGHNT and YYREEE (reference sequence). V dropped 3 bases and J dropped 5 bases, with 7 bases sitting between them.

The chain employs TRBV7-8 and TRBJ1-1, with TRBD1 matching 9 bases. Germline V CDR1 and CDR2: SGHVS, FQNEAQ. With 5 bases clipped from V and 3 bases from J, the junction kept 7 bases outside the gene matches. The CDR3 has 15 amino acids. CDR3 loop: CASSPVDRGDTEAFF. In DNA, the CDR3 is TGTGCCAGCAGCCCTGTGGACAGGGGAGACACTGAAGCTTTCTTT. The full variable domain, with the rest looked up from reference TRBV7-8 and TRBJ1-1, is GAGVSQSPRYKVAKRGQDVALRCDPISGHVSLFWYQQALGQGPEFLTYFQNEAQLDKSGLPSDRFFAERPEGSVSTLKIQRTQQEDSAVYLCASSPVDRGDTEAFFGQGTRLTVV.

The chain recombines TRBV18 with TRBJ2-5; a possible D gene is TRBD1 (6 bases). CDR3 size: 15 residues. Germline V gene sequence: CDR1 KGHSH, CDR2 LQKENI. V lost 0 bases, J lost 5 bases, and 13 bases lay in between. The CDR3 DNA follows: TGTGCCAGCTCACCACCCAACAGGGAAATGGAGACCCAGTACTTC. This encodes CASSPPNREMETQYF.

The chain joins TRBV7-3 to TRBJ1-1; D gene ambiguous. The V gene lost 2 bases and the J gene lost 0 bases, with 4 bases spanning the gap. The V gene's germline CDR1 is SGHTA and CDR2 FQGTGA. The CDR3 extends over 13 amino acids. The CDR3: CASSLWMNTEAFF. CDR3 coding DNA: TGTGCCAGCAGCTTATGGATGAACACTGAAGCTTTCTTT.

The chain recombines TRBV27 with TRBJ1-1, with unresolved D. Trimming shortened V by 10 bases and J by 3 bases, and 18 bases separated the two germline ends. Germline lookup yields CDR1 MNHEY and CDR2 SMNVEV (reference sequence). The CDR3 contains 14 residues. The CDR3 sequence: CATKRVPKDTEAFF. CDR3 nucleotide sequence: TGTGCCACCAAGAGAGTTCCCAAGGACACTGAAGCTTTCTTT.